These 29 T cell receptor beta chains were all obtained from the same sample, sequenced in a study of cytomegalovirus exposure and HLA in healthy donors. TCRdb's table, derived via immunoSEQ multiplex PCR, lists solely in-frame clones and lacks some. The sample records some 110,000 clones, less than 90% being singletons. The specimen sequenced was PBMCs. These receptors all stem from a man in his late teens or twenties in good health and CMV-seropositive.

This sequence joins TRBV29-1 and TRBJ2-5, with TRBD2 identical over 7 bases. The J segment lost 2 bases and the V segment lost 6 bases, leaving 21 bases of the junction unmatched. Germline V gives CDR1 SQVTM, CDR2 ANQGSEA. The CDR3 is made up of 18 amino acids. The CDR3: CSVAGLTNLRGTQETQYF. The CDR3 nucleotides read TGCAGCGTAGCGGGACTCACCAACCTCAGAGGGACTCAAGAGACCCAGTACTTC.

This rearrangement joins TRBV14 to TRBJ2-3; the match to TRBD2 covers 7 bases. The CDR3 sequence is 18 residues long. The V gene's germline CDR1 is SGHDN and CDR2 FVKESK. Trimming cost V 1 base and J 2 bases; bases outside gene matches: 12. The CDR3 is CASSQVRWGGILTDTQYF. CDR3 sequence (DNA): TGTGCCAGCAGCCAAGTAAGGTGGGGGGGAATTCTCACAGATACGCAGTATTTT.

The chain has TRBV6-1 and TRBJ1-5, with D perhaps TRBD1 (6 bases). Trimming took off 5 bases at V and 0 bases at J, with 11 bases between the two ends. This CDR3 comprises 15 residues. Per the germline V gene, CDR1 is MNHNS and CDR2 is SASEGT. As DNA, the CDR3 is TGTGCCAGCAGTCCTCAGACAGGTAGCAATCAGCCCCAGCATTTT. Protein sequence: CASSPQTGSNQPQHF.

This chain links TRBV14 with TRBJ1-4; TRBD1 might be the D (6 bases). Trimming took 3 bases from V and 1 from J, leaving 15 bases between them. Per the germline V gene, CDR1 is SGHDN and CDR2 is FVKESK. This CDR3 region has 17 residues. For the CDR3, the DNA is TGTGCCAGCAGCCAGGCCCAGGGGCAACTAACTAATGAAAAACTGTTTTTT. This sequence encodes CASSQAQGQLTNEKLFF.

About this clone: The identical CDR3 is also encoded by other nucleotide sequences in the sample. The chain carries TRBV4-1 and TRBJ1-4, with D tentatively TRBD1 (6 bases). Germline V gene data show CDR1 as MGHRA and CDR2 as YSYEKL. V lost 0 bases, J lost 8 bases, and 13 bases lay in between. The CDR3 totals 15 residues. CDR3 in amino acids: CASSQDGRGVEKLFF. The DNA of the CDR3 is TGCGCCAGCAGCCAAGATGGCAGGGGTGTGGAAAAACTGTTTTTT.

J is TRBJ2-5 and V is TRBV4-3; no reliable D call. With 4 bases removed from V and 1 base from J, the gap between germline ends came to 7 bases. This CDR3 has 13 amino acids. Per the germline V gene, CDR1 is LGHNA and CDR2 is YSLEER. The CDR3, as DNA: TGCGCCAGCAGCCCTCGGTTCCAAGAGACCCAGTACTTC. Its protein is CASSPRFQETQYF.

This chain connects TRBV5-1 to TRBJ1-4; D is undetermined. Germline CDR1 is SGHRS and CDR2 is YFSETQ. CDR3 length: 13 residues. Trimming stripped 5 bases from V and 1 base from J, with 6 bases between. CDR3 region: CASRAVTNEKLFF. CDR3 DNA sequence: TGCGCCAGCAGGGCAGTAACTAATGAAAAACTGTTTTTT.

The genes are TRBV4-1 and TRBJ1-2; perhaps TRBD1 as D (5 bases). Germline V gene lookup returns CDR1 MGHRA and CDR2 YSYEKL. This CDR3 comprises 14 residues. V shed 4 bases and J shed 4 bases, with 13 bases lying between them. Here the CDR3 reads CASSLQDTSYGYTF. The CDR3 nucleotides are TGCGCCAGCAGCCTTCAGGACACAAGCTATGGCTACACCTTC.

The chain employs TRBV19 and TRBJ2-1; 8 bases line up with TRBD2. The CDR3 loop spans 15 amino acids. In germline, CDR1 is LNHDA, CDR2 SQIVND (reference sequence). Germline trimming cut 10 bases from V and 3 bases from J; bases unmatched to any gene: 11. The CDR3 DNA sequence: TGTGCCACCAAAGGTAGCGGGAATAACTACAATGAGCAGTTCTTC. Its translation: CATKGSGNNYNEQFF.

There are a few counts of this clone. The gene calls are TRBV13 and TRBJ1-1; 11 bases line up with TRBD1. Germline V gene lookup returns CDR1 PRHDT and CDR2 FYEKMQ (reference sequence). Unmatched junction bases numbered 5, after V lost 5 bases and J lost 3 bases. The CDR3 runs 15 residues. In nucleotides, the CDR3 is TGTGCCAGCAGCACAAGGACAGGGGGCCACACTGAAGCTTTCTTT. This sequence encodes CASSTRTGGHTEAFF.

The CDR3 nucleotides are TGTGCCAGCAGCTTGTATAGGGGGTATTTGGATACGCAGTATTTT. As protein: CASSLYRGYLDTQYF. This chain connects TRBV7-6 to TRBJ2-3, with a weak D call TRBD1 (6 bases). V lost 3 bases to trimming and J lost 6 bases, with 16 bases between them. Germline V gene lookup returns CDR1 SGHVS and CDR2 FNYEAQ. The CDR3 consists of 15 residues.

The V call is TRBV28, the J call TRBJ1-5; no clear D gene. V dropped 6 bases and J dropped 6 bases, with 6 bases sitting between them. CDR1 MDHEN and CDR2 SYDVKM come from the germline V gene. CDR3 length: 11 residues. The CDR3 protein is CASRSGQPQHF. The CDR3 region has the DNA TGTGCCAGCAGGAGTGGTCAGCCCCAGCATTTT.

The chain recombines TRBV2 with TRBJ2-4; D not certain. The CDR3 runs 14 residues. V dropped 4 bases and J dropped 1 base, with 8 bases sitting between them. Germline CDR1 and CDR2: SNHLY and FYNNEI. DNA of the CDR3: TGTGCCAGCAGTGGCCCGGGTGCCAAAAACATTCAGTACTTC. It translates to CASSGPGAKNIQYF. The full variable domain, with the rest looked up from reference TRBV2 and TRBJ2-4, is EPEVTQTPSHQVTQMGQEVILRCVPISNHLYFYWYRQILGQKVEFLVSFYNNEISEKSEIFDDQFSVERPDGSNFTLKIRSTKLEDSAMYFCASSGPGAKNIQYFGAGTRLSVL.

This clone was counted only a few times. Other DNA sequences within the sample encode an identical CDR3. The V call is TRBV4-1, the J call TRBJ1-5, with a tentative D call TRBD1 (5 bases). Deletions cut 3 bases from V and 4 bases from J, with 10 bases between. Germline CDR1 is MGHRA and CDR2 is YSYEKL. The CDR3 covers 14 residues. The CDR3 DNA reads TGCGCCAGCAGCCAGGGGCCAGGGAATCAGCCCCAGCATTTT. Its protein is CASSQGPGNQPQHF.

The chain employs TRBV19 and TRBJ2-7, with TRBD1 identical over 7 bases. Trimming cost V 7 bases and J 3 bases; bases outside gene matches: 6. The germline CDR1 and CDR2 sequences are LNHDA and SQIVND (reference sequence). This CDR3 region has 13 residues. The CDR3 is CASNLRQGYEQYF. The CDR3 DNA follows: TGTGCCAGTAACTTACGACAGGGCTACGAGCAGTACTTC.

CDR3 bases: TGTGCCAGCAGCTCCCGGGTGGAGCGGGGGCGAACCGGGGAGCTGTTTTTT. Translated: CASSSRVERGRTGELFF. This rearrangement joins TRBV7-9 to TRBJ2-2; 8 nucleotides align to TRBD2. V shed 4 bases, J shed 5 bases, and the junction held 12 bases outside the gene matches. Germline V gene data show CDR1 as SEHNR and CDR2 as FQNEAQ (reference sequence). The CDR3 length is 17 residues.

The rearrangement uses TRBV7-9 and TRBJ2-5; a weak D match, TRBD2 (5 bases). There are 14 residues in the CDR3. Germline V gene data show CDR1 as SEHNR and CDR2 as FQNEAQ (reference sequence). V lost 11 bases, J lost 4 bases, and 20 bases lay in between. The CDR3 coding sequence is TGTGCCGTCCCCGAGAGGGAGTTCCCAGAGACCCAGTACTTC. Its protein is CAVPEREFPETQYF.

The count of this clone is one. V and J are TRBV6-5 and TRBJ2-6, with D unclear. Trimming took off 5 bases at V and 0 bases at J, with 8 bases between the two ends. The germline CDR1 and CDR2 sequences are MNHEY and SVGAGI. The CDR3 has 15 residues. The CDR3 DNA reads TGTGCCAGCAGTAAATCAGTCTCTGGGGCCAACGTCCTGACTTTC. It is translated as CASSKSVSGANVLTF.

CDR3 nucleotides: TGTGCCAGTAGTCCGACACAGGGGCGCGAGCAGTACTTC. Translated: CASSPTQGREQYF. The rearrangement links TRBV19 to TRBJ2-7, with 7 nucleotides matching TRBD1. V lost 5 bases, J lost 6 bases, and 7 bases stayed unmatched. Germline-derived CDR1 and CDR2 are LNHDA and SQIVND (reference sequence). CDR3 length: 13 residues.

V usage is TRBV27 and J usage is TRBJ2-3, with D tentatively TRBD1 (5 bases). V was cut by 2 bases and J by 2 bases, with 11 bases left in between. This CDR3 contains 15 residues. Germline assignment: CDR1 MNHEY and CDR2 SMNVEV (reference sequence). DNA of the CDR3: TGTGCCAGCAGTTTAGGTTCAGGGCACACAGATACGCAGTATTTT. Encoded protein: CASSLGSGHTDTQYF.

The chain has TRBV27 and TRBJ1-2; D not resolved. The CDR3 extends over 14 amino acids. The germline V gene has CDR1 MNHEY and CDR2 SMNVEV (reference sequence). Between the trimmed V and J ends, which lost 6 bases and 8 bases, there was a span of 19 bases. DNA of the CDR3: TGTGCCAGCAGACGAGGCTCGGTCACGGGAGGCTACACCTTC. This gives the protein CASRRGSVTGGYTF.

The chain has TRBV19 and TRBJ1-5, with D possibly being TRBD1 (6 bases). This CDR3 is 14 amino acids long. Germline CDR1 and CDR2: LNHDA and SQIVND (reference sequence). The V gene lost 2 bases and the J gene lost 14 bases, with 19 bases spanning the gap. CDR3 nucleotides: TGTGCCAGTAGTATATCCGCCGGGGACACCCTTAAGCATTTT. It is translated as CASSISAGDTLKHF.

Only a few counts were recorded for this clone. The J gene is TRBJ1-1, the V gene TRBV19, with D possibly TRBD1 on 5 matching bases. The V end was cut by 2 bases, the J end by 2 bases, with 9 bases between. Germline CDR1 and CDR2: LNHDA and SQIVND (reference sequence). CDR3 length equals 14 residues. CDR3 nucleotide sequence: TGTGCCAGTAGTATAAGGGGCGGCAACACTGAAGCTTTCTTT. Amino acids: CASSIRGGNTEAFF. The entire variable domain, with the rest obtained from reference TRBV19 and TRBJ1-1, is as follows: DGGITQSPKYLFRKEGQNVTLSCEQNLNHDAMYWYRQDPGQGLRLIYYSQIVNDFQKGDIAEGYSVSREKKESFPLTVTSAQKNPTAFYLCASSIRGGNTEAFFGQGTRLTVV.

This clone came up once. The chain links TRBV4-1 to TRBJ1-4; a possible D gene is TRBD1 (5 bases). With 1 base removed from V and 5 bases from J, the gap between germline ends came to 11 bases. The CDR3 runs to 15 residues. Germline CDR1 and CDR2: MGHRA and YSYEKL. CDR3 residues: CASSQGTGLNEKLFF. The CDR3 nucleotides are TGCGCCAGCAGCCAAGGAACAGGCTTAAATGAAAAACTGTTTTTT.

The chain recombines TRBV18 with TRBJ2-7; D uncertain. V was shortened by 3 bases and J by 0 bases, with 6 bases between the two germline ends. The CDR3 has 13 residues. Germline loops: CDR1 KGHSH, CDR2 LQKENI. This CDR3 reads CASSPPGSYEQYF. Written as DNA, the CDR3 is TGTGCCAGCTCACCCCCCGGCTCCTACGAGCAGTACTTC.

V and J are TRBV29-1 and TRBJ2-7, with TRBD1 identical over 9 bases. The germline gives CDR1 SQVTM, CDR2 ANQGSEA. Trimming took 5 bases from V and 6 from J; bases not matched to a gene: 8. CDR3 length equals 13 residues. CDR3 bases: TGCAGCGTTCTTTCGGACAGGGGACCCGAGCAGTACTTC. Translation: CSVLSDRGPEQYF.

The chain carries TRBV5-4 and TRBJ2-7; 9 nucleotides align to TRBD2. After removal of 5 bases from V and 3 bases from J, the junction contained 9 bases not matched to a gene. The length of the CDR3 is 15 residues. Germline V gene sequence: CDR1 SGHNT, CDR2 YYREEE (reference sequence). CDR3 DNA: TGTGCCAGCAGTAGTATAGCGGGGGTCGGCTACGAGCAGTACTTC. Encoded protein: CASSSIAGVGYEQYF.

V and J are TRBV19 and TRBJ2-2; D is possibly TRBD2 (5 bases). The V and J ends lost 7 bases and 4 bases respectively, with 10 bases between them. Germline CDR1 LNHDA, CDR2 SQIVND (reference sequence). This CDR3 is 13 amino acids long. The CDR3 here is CASKEGLTGELFF. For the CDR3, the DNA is TGTGCCAGTAAGGAAGGACTCACCGGGGAGCTGTTTTTT.

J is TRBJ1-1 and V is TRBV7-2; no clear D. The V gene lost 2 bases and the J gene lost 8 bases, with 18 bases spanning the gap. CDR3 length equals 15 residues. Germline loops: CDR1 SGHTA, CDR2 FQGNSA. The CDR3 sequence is CASSLSVAGVGEAFF. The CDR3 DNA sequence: TGTGCCAGCAGCTTATCTGTAGCCGGTGTCGGGGAAGCTTTCTTT.